The rows below give T cell receptor beta chains drawn from one sample of a study of cytomegalovirus exposure and HLA in healthy donors. Method: immunoSEQ multiplex PCR; TCRdb's copy keeps in-frame clones and lacks some. In the table there are approximately 220,000 clones, 76% of which are singletons. The specimen was PBMCs. The receptors stem from a man between 18 and 29 years old in good health and CMV-seronegative. Both conserved end residues are trimmed from each CDR3.

V	J	CDR3
TRBV4-2	TRBJ2-7	ASSQVSLAGGSYEQY
TRBV5-6	TRBJ2-2	ASSPTSVVGELF
TRBV28	TRBJ2-7	ASSFLRGERATYEQY
TRBV6-5	TRBJ1-1	ASSPQRNTEAF
TRBV6-5	TRBJ2-7	ASSYSISSGFEVKY
TRBV27	TRBJ2-1	ASRSGGLSSYNEQF
TRBV28	.	ASSFERAWGRSEQY
TRBV18	TRBJ1-4	ASSRGQTFNEKLF
TRBV6-1	TRBJ2-7	ASSLLAGFDEQY
TRBV5-4	TRBJ2-3	ASGKTNTDTQY
TRBV28	TRBJ2-1	ASTSLSGNSYNEQF
TRBV29-1	TRBJ2-7	SVDRVRGHQYEQY
TRBV5-1	TRBJ2-7	ASRRDFTYEQY
TRBV27	TRBJ2-6	ASSPTYSGANVLT
TRBV9	TRBJ1-2	ASSGLGQGGGYT
TRBV19	TRBJ1-5	ASSQGVGNQPQH
TRBV19	TRBJ1-5	ASSIGQINQPQH
TRBV2	TRBJ2-7	ASSGLAGGDEQY
TRBV5-4	TRBJ2-3	ASSLRDYPTDTQY
TRBV2	TRBJ1-5	ASSEGLYSNQPQH
TRBV4-2	TRBJ2-7	ASSQDPTSGNYEQY
TRBV11-2	TRBJ2-1	ASSFGLAGYNEQF
TRBV6-1	TRBJ1-3	ASSEALWQVLGNTIY
TRBV18	TRBJ2-1	ASSSGLLNNEQF
TRBV7-8	TRBJ2-7	ASSPEGGAREKHEQY
TRBV14	TRBJ1-5	ASSQDSDQPQH
TRBV7-3	TRBJ2-2	ASSLLPGNTGELF
TRBV9	TRBJ2-3	ASSTLSGTSGTDTQY
TRBV4-1	TRBJ2-7	ASSQVGLAAYEQY
TRBV29-1	TRBJ2-3	SAHRGREDTQY
TRBV6-5	TRBJ2-7	ASRDGGAHSYEQY
TRBV4-1	TRBJ2-1	ASSHSQGLAAYNEQF
TRBV29-1	TRBJ2-7	SVVGTGVYEQY
TRBV14	TRBJ2-7	ASSLGQGAPGEQY
TRBV9	TRBJ2-3	ASSLRKEAGGYTDTQY
TRBV2	TRBJ1-5	ASSEGFRGPQH